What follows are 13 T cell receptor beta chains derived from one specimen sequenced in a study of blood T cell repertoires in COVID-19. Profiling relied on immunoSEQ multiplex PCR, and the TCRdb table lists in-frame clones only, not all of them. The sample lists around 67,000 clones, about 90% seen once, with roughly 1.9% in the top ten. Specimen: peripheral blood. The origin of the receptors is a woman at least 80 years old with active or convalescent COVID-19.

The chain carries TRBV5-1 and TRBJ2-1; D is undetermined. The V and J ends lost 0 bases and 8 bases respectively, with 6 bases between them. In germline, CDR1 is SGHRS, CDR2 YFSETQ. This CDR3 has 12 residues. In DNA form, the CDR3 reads TGCGCCAGCAGCTTGGTCGCGGATGAGCAGTTCTTC. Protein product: CASSLVADEQFF. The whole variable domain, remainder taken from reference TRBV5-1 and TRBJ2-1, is KAGVTQTPRYLIKTRGQQVTLSCSPISGHRSVSWYQQTPGQGLQFLFEYFSETQRNKGNFPGRFSGRQFSNSRSEMNVSTLELGDSALYLCASSLVADEQFFGPGTRLTVL.

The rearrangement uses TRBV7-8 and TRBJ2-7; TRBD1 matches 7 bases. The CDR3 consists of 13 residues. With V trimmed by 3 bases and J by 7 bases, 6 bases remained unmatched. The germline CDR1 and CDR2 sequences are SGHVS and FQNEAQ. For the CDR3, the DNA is TGTGCCAGCAGCTTGGTCAACAGGGGTGAGCAGTACTTC. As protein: CASSLVNRGEQYF.

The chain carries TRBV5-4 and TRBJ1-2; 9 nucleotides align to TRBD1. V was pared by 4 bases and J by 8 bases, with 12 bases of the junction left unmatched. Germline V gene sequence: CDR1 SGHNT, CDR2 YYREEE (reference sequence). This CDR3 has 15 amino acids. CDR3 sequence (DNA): TGTGCCAGCAGCCCTCGGCCGGGACAGGGATTAGGCTACACCTTC. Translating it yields CASSPRPGQGLGYTF.

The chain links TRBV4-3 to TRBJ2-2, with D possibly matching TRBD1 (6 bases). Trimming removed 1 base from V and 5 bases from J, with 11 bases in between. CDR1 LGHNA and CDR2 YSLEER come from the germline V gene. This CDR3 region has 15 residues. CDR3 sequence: CASSQGGTYTGELFF. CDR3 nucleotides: TGCGCCAGCAGCCAAGGGGGGACATATACCGGGGAGCTGTTTTTT.

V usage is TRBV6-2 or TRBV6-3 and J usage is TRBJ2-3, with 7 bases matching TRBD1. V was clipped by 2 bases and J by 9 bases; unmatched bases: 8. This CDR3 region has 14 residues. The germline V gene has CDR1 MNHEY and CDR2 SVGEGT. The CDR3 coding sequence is TGTGCCAGCAGTTACCGAACAGGGGTTGCAACGCAGTATTTT. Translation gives CASSYRTGVATQYF.

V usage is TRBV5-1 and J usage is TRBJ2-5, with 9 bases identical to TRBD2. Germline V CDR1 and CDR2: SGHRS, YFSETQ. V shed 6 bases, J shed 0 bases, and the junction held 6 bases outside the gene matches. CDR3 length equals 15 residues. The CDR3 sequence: CASTPGLADQETQYF. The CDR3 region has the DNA TGCGCCAGCACTCCGGGACTAGCAGACCAAGAGACCCAGTACTTC. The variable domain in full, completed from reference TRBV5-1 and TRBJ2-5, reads KAGVTQTPRYLIKTRGQQVTLSCSPISGHRSVSWYQQTPGQGLQFLFEYFSETQRNKGNFPGRFSGRQFSNSRSEMNVSTLELGDSALYLCASTPGLADQETQYFGPGTRLLVL.

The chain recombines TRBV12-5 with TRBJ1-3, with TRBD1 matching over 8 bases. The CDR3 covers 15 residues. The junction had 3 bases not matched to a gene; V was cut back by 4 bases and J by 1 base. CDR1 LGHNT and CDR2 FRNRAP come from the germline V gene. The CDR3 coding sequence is TGTGCTAGTGGTTCCCGGACAGGGTCTGGAAACACCATATATTTT. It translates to CASGSRTGSGNTIYF.

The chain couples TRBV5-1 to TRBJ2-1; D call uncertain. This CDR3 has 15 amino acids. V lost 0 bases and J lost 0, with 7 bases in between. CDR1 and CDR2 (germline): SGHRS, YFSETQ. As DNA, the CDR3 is TGCGCCAGCAGCTTGGACGGTACCTCCTACAATGAGCAGTTCTTC. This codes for CASSLDGTSYNEQFF.

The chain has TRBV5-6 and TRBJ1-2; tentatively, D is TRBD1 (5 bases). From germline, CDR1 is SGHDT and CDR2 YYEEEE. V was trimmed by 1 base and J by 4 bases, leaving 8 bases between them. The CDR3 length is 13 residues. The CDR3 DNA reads TGTGCCAGCAGCTTGAGGGGTCCCTATGGCTACACCTTC. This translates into CASSLRGPYGYTF. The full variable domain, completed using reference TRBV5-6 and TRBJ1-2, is DAGVTQSPTHLIKTRGQQVTLRCSPKSGHDTVSWYQQALGQGPQFIFQYYEEEERQRGNFPDRFSGHQFPNYSSELNVNALLLGDSALYLCASSLRGPYGYTFGSGTRLTVV.

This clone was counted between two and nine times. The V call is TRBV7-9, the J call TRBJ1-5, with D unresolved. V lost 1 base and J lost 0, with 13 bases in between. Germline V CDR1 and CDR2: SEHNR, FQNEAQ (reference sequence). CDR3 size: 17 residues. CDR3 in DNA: TGTGCCAGCAGCTTAGGCCGGGGAGCTTATAGCAATCAGCCCCAGCATTTT. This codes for CASSLGRGAYSNQPQHF.

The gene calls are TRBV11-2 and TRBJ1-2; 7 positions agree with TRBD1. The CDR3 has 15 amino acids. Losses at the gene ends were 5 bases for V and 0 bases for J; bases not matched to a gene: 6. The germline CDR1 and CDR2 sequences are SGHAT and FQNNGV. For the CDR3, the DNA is TGTGCCAGCAGCCCTTGGGACAGAGCTAACTATGGCTACACCTTC. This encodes CASSPWDRANYGYTF. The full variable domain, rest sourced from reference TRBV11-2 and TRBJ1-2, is EAGVAQSPRYKIIEKRQSVAFWCNPISGHATLYWYQQILGQGPKLLIQFQNNGVVDDSQLPKDRFSAERLKGVDSTLKIQPAKLEDSAVYLCASSPWDRANYGYTFGSGTRLTVV.

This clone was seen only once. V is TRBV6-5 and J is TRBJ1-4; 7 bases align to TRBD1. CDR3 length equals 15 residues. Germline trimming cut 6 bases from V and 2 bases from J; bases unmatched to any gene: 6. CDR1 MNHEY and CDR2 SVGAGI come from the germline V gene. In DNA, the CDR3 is TGTGCCAGCAGCCGGATACAGGGGACTAATGAAAAACTGTTTTTT. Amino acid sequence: CASSRIQGTNEKLFF.

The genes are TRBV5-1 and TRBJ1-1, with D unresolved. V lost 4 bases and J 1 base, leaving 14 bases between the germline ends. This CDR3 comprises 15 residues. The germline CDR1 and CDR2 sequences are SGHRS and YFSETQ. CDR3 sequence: CASSPGGSTNTEAFF. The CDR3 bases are TGCGCCAGCAGCCCAGGAGGGAGTACGAACACTGAAGCTTTCTTT.